The 7 T cell receptor beta chains below were found in one sample sequenced in a study of T cells in Graves' hyperthyroidism and ophthalmopathy. TCR beta CDR3 regions were amplified from RNA. Using the HTBI primer set, a first-round RT-PCR was run on the TCR CDR3. MiXCR, run by TCRdb on the multiplex PCR reads, gives a single entry per CDR3 protein. Of about 370,000 distinct CDR3 sequences in the sample, roughly 15% were seen once. The source material was blood. Receptors were obtained from a woman aged 55-69 years with Graves' ophthalmopathy.

This clonotype was seen more than once but under ten times. J is TRBJ2-5 and V is TRBV28; D uncertain. V lost 2 bases and J lost 7, with 8 bases in between. Germline lookup yields CDR1 MDHEN and CDR2 SYDVKM. This CDR3 comprises 12 residues. CDR3 residues: CASSLKGRTQYF. DNA of the CDR3: TGTGCCAGCAGTTTAAAGGGCAGGACCCAGTACTTC. The full variable domain, completed using reference TRBV28 and TRBJ2-5, is DVKVTQSSRYLVKRTGEKVFLECVQDMDHENMFWYRQDPGLGLRLIYFSYDVKMKEKGDIPEGYSVSREKKERFSLILESASTNQTSMYLCASSLKGRTQYFGPGTRLLVL.

This clonotype was found once. V gene TRBV20-1 combines with J gene TRBJ1-5; perhaps TRBD1 as D (6 bases). The CDR3 totals 14 residues. V was shortened by 6 bases and J by 0 bases, with 12 bases between the two germline ends. Germline CDR1 and CDR2: DFQATT and SNEGSKA (reference sequence). Written as DNA, the CDR3 is TGCAGTGCCACGAAGGGGGATAGCAATCAGCCCCAGCATTTT. This codes for CSATKGDSNQPQHF.

The table lists this clonotype with many counts. CDR3 nucleotide sequence: TGTGCCAGCAGCTCGCCGGCGGGAGAAGAAGATACGCAGTATTTT. Encoded protein: CASSSPAGEEDTQYF. The V call is TRBV7-8, the J call TRBJ2-3; 7 nucleotides agree with TRBD2. The CDR3 is made up of 15 amino acids. Trimming removed 4 bases from V and 5 bases from J; junction bases left unmatched: 9. CDR1 and CDR2 from the germline V gene are SGHVS and FQNEAQ.

In this sample, this clonotype turned up many times. The chain recombines TRBV6-1 with TRBJ2-3, with no clear D. CDR3 size: 13 residues. Germline V lookup: CDR1 MNHNS, CDR2 SASEGT. Trimming shortened V by 8 bases and J by 4 bases, and 13 bases separated the two germline ends. The CDR3 sequence: CASCGSAPDTQYF. DNA of the CDR3: TGTGCCAGCTGCGGTTCGGCGCCAGATACGCAGTATTTT.

V usage is TRBV4-1 and J usage is TRBJ2-7, with a weak D call TRBD2 (6 bases). The CDR3 contains 17 residues. Germline CDR1 and CDR2: MGHRA and YSYEKL. With 4 bases removed from V and 2 bases from J, the gap between germline ends came to 21 bases. The CDR3 bases are TGCGCCAGCAGCCCGGGGGTTGGGCTACCACGGCCCTACGAGCAGTACTTC. Translation: CASSPGVGLPRPYEQYF.

The sample holds many counts of this clonotype. The V call is TRBV28, the J call TRBJ1-3; 8 nucleotides line up with TRBD1. Per the germline V gene, CDR1 is MDHEN and CDR2 is SYDVKM. V shed 4 bases, J shed 4 bases, and the junction held 12 bases outside the gene matches. The CDR3 length is 17 residues. CDR3 sequence: CASSSYTGTGVGNTIYF. CDR3 sequence (DNA): TGTGCCAGCAGTTCCTACACCGGGACAGGTGTCGGAAACACCATATATTTT. The full variable domain, completed using reference TRBV28 and TRBJ1-3, is DVKVTQSSRYLVKRTGEKVFLECVQDMDHENMFWYRQDPGLGLRLIYFSYDVKMKEKGDIPEGYSVSREKKERFSLILESASTNQTSMYLCASSSYTGTGVGNTIYFGEGSWLTVV.

This clonotype was seen at least ten times. The V gene is TRBV28, the J gene TRBJ1-5; D unclear. Trimming left V 6 bases short and J 13 bases short, with 10 bases between. The V gene's germline CDR1 is MDHEN and CDR2 SYDVKM. The CDR3 totals 10 residues. CDR3 coding DNA: TGTGCCAGCAGGTCGTTGGAACAGCATTTT. Translation gives CASRSLEQHF.